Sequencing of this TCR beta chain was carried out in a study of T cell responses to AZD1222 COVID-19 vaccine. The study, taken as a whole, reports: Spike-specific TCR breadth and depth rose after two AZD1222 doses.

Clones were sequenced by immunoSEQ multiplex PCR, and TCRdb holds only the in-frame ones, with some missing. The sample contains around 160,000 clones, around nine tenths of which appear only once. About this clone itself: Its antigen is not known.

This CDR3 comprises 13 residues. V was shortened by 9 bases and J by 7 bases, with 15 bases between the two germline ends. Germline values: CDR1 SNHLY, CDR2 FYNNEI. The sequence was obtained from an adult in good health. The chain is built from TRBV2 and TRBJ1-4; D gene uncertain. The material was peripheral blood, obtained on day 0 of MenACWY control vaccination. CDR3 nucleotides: TGTGCCAGTGAGAAGGGTGGAGGTGAAAAACTGTTTTTT. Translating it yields CASEKGGGEKLFF.